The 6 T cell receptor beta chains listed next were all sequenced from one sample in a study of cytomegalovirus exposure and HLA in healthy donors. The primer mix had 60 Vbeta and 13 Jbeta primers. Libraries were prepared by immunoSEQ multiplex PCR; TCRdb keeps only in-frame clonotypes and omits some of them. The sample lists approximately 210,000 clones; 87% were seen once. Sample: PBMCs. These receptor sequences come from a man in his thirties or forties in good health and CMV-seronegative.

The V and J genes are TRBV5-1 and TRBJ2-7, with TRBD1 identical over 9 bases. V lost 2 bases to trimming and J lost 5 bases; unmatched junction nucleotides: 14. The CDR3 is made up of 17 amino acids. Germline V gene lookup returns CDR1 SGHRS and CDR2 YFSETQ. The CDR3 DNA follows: TGCGCCAGCAGCTTACTGGGACAGGGAGTAGCTCGGGACGAGCAGTACTTC. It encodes CASSLLGQGVARDEQYF.

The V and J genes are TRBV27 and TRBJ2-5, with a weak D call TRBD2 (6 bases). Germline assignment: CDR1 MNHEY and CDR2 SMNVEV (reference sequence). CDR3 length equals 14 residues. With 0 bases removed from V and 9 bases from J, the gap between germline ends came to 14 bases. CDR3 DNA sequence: TGTGCCAGCAGTTTATCTAGCGGACTTAGGGCCCAGTACTTC. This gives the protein CASSLSSGLRAQYF.

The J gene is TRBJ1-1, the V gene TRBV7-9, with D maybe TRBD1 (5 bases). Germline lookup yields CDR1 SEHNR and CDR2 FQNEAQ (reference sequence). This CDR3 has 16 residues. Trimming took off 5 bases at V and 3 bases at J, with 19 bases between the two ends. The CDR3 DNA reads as TGTGCCAGCAGCACTGCCCGCGGAACAGGTCACACTGAAGCTTTCTTT. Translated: CASSTARGTGHTEAFF.

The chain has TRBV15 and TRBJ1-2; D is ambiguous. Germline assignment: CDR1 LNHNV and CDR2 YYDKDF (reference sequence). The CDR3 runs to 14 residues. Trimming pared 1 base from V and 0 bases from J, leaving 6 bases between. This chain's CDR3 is CATSRARANYGYTF. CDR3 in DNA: TGTGCCACCAGCAGAGCAAGAGCTAACTATGGCTACACCTTC.

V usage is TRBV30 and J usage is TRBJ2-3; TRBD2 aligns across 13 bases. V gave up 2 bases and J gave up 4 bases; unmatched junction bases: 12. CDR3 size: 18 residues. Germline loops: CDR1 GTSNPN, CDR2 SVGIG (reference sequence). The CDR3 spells CAWSHGLAGDRGADTQYF. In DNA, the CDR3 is TGTGCCTGGAGTCATGGACTAGCGGGAGACCGGGGAGCAGATACGCAGTATTTT.

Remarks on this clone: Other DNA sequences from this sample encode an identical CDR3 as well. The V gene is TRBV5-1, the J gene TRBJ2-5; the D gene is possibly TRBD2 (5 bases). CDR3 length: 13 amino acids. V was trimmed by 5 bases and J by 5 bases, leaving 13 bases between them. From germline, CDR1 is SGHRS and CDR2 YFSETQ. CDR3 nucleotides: TGCGCCAGCAGTTTTGAGGGTGGGGAGACCCAGTACTTC. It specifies CASSFEGGETQYF.